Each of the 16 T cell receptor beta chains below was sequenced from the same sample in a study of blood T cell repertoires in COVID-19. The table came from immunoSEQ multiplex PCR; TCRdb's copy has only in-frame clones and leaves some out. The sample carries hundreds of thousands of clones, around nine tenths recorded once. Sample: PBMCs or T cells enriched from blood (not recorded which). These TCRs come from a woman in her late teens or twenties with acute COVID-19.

As DNA, the CDR3 is TGTGCCAGCAGCTTACAGTCCAAAGAGACCCAGTACTTC. Its protein product is CASSLQSKETQYF. The J gene is TRBJ2-5, the V gene TRBV5-5; no clear D. The germline V gene encodes CDR1 SGHKS and CDR2 YYEKEE (reference sequence). V lost 2 bases and J lost 3, with 8 bases in between. The CDR3 length is 13 residues.

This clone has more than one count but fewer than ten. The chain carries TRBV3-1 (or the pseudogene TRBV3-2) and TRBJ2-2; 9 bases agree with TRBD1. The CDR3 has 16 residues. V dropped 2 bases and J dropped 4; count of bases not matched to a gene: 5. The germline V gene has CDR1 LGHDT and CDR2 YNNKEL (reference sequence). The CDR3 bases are TGTGCCAGCAGCCAATACAGGGGGCCGGGCACCGGGGAGCTGTTTTTT. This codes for CASSQYRGPGTGELFF.

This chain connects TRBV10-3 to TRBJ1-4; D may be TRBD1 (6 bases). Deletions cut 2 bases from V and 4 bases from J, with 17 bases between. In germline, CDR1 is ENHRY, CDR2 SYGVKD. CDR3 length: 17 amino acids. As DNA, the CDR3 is TGTGCCATCAGTGAGGGCGCGGAGAGGGGGTTTAATGAAAAACTGTTTTTT. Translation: CAISEGAERGFNEKLFF.

As DNA, the CDR3 is TGTGCCAGCAGGGACAGGGGCTCCTCTGGAAACACCATATATTTT. Translating gives CASRDRGSSGNTIYF. The chain couples TRBV6-5 to TRBJ1-3, with TRBD1 matching over 9 bases. Per the germline V gene, CDR1 is MNHEY and CDR2 is SVGAGI. The CDR3 runs 15 residues. J gave up 0 bases and V 6 bases, and 3 bases lay outside the gene matches.

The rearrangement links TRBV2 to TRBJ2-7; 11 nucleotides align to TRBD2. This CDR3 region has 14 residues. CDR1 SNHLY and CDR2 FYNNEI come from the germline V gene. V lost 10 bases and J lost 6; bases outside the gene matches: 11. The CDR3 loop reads CATVRLAGPGEQYF. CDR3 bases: TGTGCCACCGTGCGACTAGCGGGACCGGGCGAGCAGTACTTC.

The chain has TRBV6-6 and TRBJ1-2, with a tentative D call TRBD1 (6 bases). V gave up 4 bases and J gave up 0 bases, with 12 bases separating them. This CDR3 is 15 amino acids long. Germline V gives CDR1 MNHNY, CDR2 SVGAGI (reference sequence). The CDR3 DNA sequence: TGTGCCAGCAGTTCACGGACAGAAGCTAACTATGGCTACACCTTC. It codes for CASSSRTEANYGYTF.

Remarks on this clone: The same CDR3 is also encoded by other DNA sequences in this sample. CDR3 amino acids: CASSQEGQGPSNQPQHF. In nucleotides, the CDR3 is TGTGCCAGCAGCCAAGAAGGGCAGGGGCCTAGCAATCAGCCCCAGCATTTT. This sequence joins TRBV3-1 (or the pseudogene TRBV3-2) and TRBJ1-5; TRBD1 is a possible D gene (6 bases). The CDR3 sequence is 17 residues long. V dropped 0 bases and J dropped 0 bases, with 12 bases sitting between them. Germline CDR1 and CDR2: LGHDT and YNNKEL (reference sequence).

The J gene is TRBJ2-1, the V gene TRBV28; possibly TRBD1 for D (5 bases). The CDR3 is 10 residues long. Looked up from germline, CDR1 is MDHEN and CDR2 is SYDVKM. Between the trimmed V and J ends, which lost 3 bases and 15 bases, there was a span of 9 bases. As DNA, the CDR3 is TGTGCCAGCAGTTTGGAGACAGTGTTCTTC. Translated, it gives CASSLETVFF.

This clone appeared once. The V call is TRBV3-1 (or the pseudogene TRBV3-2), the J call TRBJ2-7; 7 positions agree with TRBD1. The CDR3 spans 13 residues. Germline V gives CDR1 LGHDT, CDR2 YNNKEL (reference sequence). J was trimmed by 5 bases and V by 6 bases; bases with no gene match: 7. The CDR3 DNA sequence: TGTGCCAGCAGTCCGAACAGGGGAGACGAGCAGTACTTC. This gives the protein CASSPNRGDEQYF.

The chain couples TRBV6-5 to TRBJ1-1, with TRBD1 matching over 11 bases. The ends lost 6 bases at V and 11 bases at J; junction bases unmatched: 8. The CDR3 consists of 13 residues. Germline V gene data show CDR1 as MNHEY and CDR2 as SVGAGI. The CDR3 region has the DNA TGTGCCAGCAGGCCCCCGGGACAGGGGGTGGCTTTCTTT. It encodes CASRPPGQGVAFF.

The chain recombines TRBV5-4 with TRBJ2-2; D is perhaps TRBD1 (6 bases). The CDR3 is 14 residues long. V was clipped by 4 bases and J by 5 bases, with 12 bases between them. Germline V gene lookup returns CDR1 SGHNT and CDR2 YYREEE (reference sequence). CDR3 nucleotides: TGTGCCAGCAGCCCCCTTCAGGGGACCGGGGAGCTGTTTTTT. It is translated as CASSPLQGTGELFF.

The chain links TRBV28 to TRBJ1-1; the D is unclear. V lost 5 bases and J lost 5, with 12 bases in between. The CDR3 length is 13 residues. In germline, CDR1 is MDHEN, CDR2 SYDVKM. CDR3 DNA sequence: TGTGCCAGCAGTATATCTGAGGCGACTGAAGCTTTCTTT. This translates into CASSISEATEAFF. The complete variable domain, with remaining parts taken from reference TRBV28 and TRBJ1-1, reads DVKVTQSSRYLVKRTGEKVFLECVQDMDHENMFWYRQDPGLGLRLIYFSYDVKMKEKGDIPEGYSVSREKKERFSLILESASTNQTSMYLCASSISEATEAFFGQGTRLTVV.

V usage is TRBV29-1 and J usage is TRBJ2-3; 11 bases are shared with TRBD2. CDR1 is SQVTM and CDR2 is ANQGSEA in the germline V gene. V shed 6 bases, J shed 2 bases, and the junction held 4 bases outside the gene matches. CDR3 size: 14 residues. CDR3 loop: CSVISGGATDTQYF. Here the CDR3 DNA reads TGCAGCGTAATTAGCGGGGGGGCCACAGATACGCAGTATTTT.

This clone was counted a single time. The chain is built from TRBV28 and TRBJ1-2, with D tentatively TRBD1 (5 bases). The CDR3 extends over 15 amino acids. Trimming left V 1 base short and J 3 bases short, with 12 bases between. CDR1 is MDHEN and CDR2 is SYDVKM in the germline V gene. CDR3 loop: CASSLSTGTDYGYTF. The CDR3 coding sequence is TGTGCCAGCAGTTTATCCACCGGGACTGACTATGGCTACACCTTC.

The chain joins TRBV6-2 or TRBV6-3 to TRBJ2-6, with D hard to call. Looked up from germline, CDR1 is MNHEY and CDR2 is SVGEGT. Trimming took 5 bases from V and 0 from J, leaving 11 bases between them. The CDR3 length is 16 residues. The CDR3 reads CASSRSTLSGANVLTF. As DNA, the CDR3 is TGTGCCAGCAGTAGATCGACTCTCTCTGGGGCCAACGTCCTGACTTTC.

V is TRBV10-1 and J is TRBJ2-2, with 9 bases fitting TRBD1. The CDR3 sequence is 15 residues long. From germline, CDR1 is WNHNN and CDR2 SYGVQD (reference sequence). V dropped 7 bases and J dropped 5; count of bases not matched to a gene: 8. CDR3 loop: CASNEGTGPTGELFF. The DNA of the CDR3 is TGCGCCAGCAACGAAGGGACAGGGCCTACCGGGGAGCTGTTTTTT.